The 29 T cell receptor beta chains listed next were all sequenced from one sample in a study of CD8+ T cells in alopecia areata. Treatment reported: oral pan-JAK inhibitor, 5-10 mg twice daily. Isolated RNA was reverse transcribed into cDNA used as the sequencing template. Produced via immunoSEQ multiplex PCR; TCRdb's table is partial and in-frame only. Of 200,000 to 250,000 clones in the sample, 64% were seen once. Source: CD4+ T cells sorted from blood, taken at week 4, from a patient treated with tofacitinib. These receptors all stem from a human donor with alopecia areata.

The chain uses TRBV5-1 and TRBJ1-2, with D hard to call. Trimming pared 0 bases from V and 4 bases from J, leaving 13 bases between. Germline CDR1 and CDR2: SGHRS and YFSETQ. CDR3 size: 15 residues. The CDR3 nucleotides read TGCGCCAGCAGCTTGGCCGGGGAGGCGGGCTATGGCTACACCTTC. This encodes CASSLAGEAGYGYTF.

The V and J genes are TRBV5-6 and TRBJ1-5; D ambiguous. With 0 bases removed from V and 5 bases from J, the gap between germline ends came to 6 bases. Germline V gives CDR1 SGHDT, CDR2 YYEEEE. This CDR3 is built from 13 residues. CDR3 residues: CASSLGAYQPQHF. CDR3 nucleotides: TGTGCCAGCAGCTTGGGAGCCTATCAGCCCCAGCATTTT.

The V gene is TRBV5-4, the J gene TRBJ2-3, with 12 nucleotides matching TRBD2. Germline V gives CDR1 SGHNT, CDR2 YYREEE (reference sequence). Trimming removed 5 bases from V and 5 bases from J; junction bases left unmatched: 9. The CDR3 loop spans 16 amino acids. As DNA, the CDR3 is TGTGCCAGCAGGCCTGGGACTAGCGGGTCTGGAGATACGCAGTATTTT. Its translation: CASRPGTSGSGDTQYF.

The chain links TRBV5-1 to TRBJ2-4, with D perhaps TRBD2 (6 bases). The ends were cut back, 4 bases at V and 2 bases at J, with 10 bases in the middle. CDR3 length: 14 residues. The V gene's germline CDR1 is SGHRS and CDR2 YFSETQ. The CDR3 DNA sequence: TGCGCCAGCAGCGAGGGAGGCTCCAAAAACATTCAGTACTTC. It codes for CASSEGGSKNIQYF.

This chain uses TRBV5-4 with TRBJ2-7; 9 nucleotides line up with TRBD1. Germline V lookup: CDR1 SGHNT, CDR2 YYREEE (reference sequence). After removal of 4 bases from V and 1 base from J, the junction contained 6 bases not matched to a gene. The CDR3 has 15 amino acids. In DNA, the CDR3 is TGTGCCAGCAGCGACAGGGGGATCGGGTCCTACGAGCAGTACTTC. It translates to CASSDRGIGSYEQYF.

A few counts support this clone. The V and J genes are TRBV5-1 and TRBJ2-1; the match to TRBD2 covers 10 bases. The CDR3 sequence is 15 residues long. Germline loops: CDR1 SGHRS, CDR2 YFSETQ. Trimming took 6 bases from V and 1 from J; bases not matched to a gene: 4. CDR3 protein: CASTLAGVSYNEQFF. CDR3 bases: TGCGCCAGCACTCTAGCGGGGGTTTCCTACAATGAGCAGTTCTTC. The full variable domain, rest sourced from reference TRBV5-1 and TRBJ2-1, is KAGVTQTPRYLIKTRGQQVTLSCSPISGHRSVSWYQQTPGQGLQFLFEYFSETQRNKGNFPGRFSGRQFSNSRSEMNVSTLELGDSALYLCASTLAGVSYNEQFFGPGTRLTVL.

This clone was counted only a few times. This CDR3 is CASSSPVGGSYNEQFF. CDR3 DNA sequence: TGTGCCAGCAGTTCCCCGGTTGGCGGCTCCTACAATGAGCAGTTCTTC. This chain joins TRBV9 and TRBJ2-1; D not resolved. The germline CDR1 and CDR2 sequences are SGDLS and YYNGEE. V dropped 5 bases and J dropped 0 bases, with 15 bases sitting between them. This CDR3 region has 16 residues.

The chain recombines TRBV27 with TRBJ1-1; TRBD1 matches at 8 bases. Per the germline V gene, CDR1 is MNHEY and CDR2 is SMNVEV (reference sequence). V lost 3 bases, J lost 3 bases, and 3 bases stayed unmatched. The CDR3 is 14 amino acids. The CDR3 loop is CASSLTGVDTEAFF. DNA of the CDR3: TGTGCCAGCAGTTTGACAGGGGTGGACACTGAAGCTTTCTTT.

This clone has just a few counts. The V call is TRBV25-1, the J call TRBJ2-1, with 8 bases lining up with TRBD1. Germline V gives CDR1 MGHDK, CDR2 SYGVNS. The CDR3 covers 15 residues. Unmatched junction bases numbered 10, after V lost 8 bases and J lost 4 bases. This chain's CDR3 is CASAKAGGSYNEQFF. The CDR3 DNA is TGTGCCAGCGCCAAAGCAGGGGGCTCGTACAATGAGCAGTTCTTC.

The table lists this clone with a count of one. This chain uses TRBV20-1 with TRBJ1-2; D may be TRBD1 (5 bases). CDR1 DFQATT and CDR2 SNEGSKA come from the germline V gene (reference sequence). This CDR3 contains 11 residues. V lost 4 bases and J 7 bases, leaving 10 bases between the germline ends. CDR3 nucleotide sequence: TGCAGTGCTACAGGGCTCGCTGGCTACACCTTC. Translated: CSATGLAGYTF.

The chain couples TRBV2 to TRBJ2-3; 8 bases map to TRBD2. The CDR3 consists of 15 residues. CDR1 SNHLY and CDR2 FYNNEI come from the germline V gene. With V trimmed by 5 bases and J by 1 base, 5 bases remained unmatched. The chain's CDR3 is CASSTAGVGTDTQYF. The CDR3 DNA reads as TGTGCCAGCAGTACAGCGGGGGTGGGCACAGATACGCAGTATTTT.

The chain recombines TRBV29-1 with TRBJ1-1; D possibly corresponds to TRBD1 (6 bases). The CDR3 is made up of 15 amino acids. Trimming left V 4 bases short and J 5 bases short, with 20 bases between. Germline CDR1 and CDR2: SQVTM and ANQGSEA. The CDR3 sequence is CSVAEWYRVDTEAFF. As DNA, the CDR3 is TGCAGCGTTGCGGAATGGTACAGGGTGGATACTGAAGCTTTCTTT.

This sequence joins TRBV4-1 and TRBJ1-2, with D uncertain. Germline V gene data show CDR1 as MGHRA and CDR2 as YSYEKL. This CDR3 is built from 13 residues. The germline V and J ends were trimmed by 1 base and 8 bases, with 11 bases remaining between them. In DNA form, the CDR3 reads TGCGCCAGCAGCCAAGGAGGGCAGTGGGGCTACACCTTC. Translation gives CASSQGGQWGYTF.

The gene calls are TRBV5-4 and TRBJ2-2; 7 bases are shared with TRBD2. Germline loops: CDR1 SGHNT, CDR2 YYREEE (reference sequence). The CDR3 runs 15 residues. V dropped 5 bases and J dropped 5; count of bases not matched to a gene: 9. The chain's CDR3 is CASSFMTGRTGELFF. The DNA for the CDR3 is TGTGCCAGCAGTTTTATGACCGGGAGGACCGGGGAGCTGTTTTTT.

This chain's CDR3 is CASSRTPVGEQYF. DNA for the CDR3: TGTGCCAGCTCCAGGACCCCCGTGGGAGAGCAGTACTTC. The chain employs TRBV2 and TRBJ2-7; D is undetermined. The V end was cut by 8 bases, the J end by 7 bases, with 18 bases between. Germline CDR1 reads SNHLY; CDR2 reads FYNNEI. The CDR3 consists of 13 residues.

The table lists this clone with a few counts. The chain is built from TRBV30 and TRBJ1-5; 7 positions match TRBD1. Germline CDR1 GTSNPN, CDR2 SVGIG (reference sequence). Trimming took 5 bases from V and 4 from J; bases not matched to a gene: 5. This CDR3 is 13 amino acids long. The CDR3 bases are TGTGCCTGGGGGACAGTTGCTAATCAGCCCCAGCATTTT. Translating gives CAWGTVANQPQHF.

The table lists this clone with a few counts. The rearrangement joins TRBV29-1 to TRBJ2-3; 11 positions agree with TRBD1. Germline assignment: CDR1 SQVTM and CDR2 ANQGSEA. With 6 bases clipped from V and 1 base from J, the junction kept 9 bases outside the gene matches. This CDR3 is 16 amino acids long. The CDR3 sequence is CSVLGGQGAGTDTQYF. The CDR3 DNA follows: TGCAGCGTCCTGGGCGGACAGGGGGCCGGCACAGATACGCAGTATTTT.

This sequence joins TRBV5-1 and TRBJ2-3; D is unclear. The CDR3 sequence is 15 residues long. Germline CDR1 SGHRS, CDR2 YFSETQ. Trimming stripped 5 bases from V and 2 bases from J, with 15 bases between. CDR3: CASRTNPAPTDTQYF. CDR3 DNA sequence: TGCGCCAGCAGAACCAACCCGGCACCCACAGATACGCAGTATTTT.

This clone was seen more than once but under ten times. The V and J genes are TRBV10-3 and TRBJ2-3; 9 bases agree with TRBD1. This CDR3 comprises 14 residues. The V segment lost 6 bases and the J segment 0 bases; nucleotides outside the gene matches: 1. CDR1 and CDR2 (germline): ENHRY, SYGVKD. CDR3 DNA: TGTGCCATCAGGGGACAGGGAAGCACAGATACGCAGTATTTT. Encoded protein: CAIRGQGSTDTQYF.

The CDR3 DNA sequence: TGTGCCAGCTCACCGACAGTGGACACTTCTCGAGGCTACACCTTC. It translates to CASSPTVDTSRGYTF. The V call is TRBV18, the J call TRBJ1-2; D possibly corresponds to TRBD1 (5 bases). V dropped 3 bases and J dropped 8 bases, with 19 bases sitting between them. The CDR3 spans 15 residues. Germline CDR1 KGHSH, CDR2 LQKENI.

V gene TRBV7-9 combines with J gene TRBJ2-3, with D unresolved. The ends were cut back, 1 base at V and 0 bases at J, with 5 bases in the middle. The CDR3 covers 14 residues. Germline CDR1 SEHNR, CDR2 FQNEAQ (reference sequence). The DNA for the CDR3 is TGTGCCAGCAGCTTAGACTGGAGCACAGATACGCAGTATTTT. This codes for CASSLDWSTDTQYF.

The chain combines TRBV14 with TRBJ2-4; D assignment may be TRBD1 or TRBD2 (5 bases each). Germline loops: CDR1 SGHDN, CDR2 FVKESK. Trimming shortened V by 0 bases and J by 2 bases, and 14 bases separated the two germline ends. The CDR3 runs 17 residues. DNA for the CDR3: TGTGCCAGCAGCCAAGATTCCGTGGGGGAGACCAAAAACATTCAGTACTTC. It yields the protein CASSQDSVGETKNIQYF.

V gene TRBV30 combines with J gene TRBJ2-5, with 13 bases lining up with TRBD2. Germline CDR1 and CDR2: GTSNPN and SVGIG (reference sequence). With V trimmed by 8 bases and J by 5 bases, 5 bases remained unmatched. This CDR3 spans 13 amino acids. Written as DNA, the CDR3 is TGTGCCGGTCGGACTAGCGGGGGTGAGACCCAGTACTTC. It codes for CAGRTSGGETQYF.

The chain combines TRBV2 with TRBJ2-2; D is ambiguous. This CDR3 is built from 12 residues. The ends were cut back, 7 bases at V and 6 bases at J, with 9 bases in the middle. The germline CDR1 and CDR2 sequences are SNHLY and FYNNEI. The CDR3: CASKPSAGELFF. The CDR3 DNA reads TGTGCCAGCAAGCCCTCGGCCGGGGAGCTGTTTTTT.

The gene calls are TRBV7-2 and TRBJ2-1, with D possibly being TRBD2 (7 bases). The V and J ends lost 5 bases and 4 bases respectively, with 15 bases between them. Germline V gene lookup returns CDR1 SGHTA and CDR2 FQGNSA. This CDR3 is 15 amino acids long. The CDR3, as DNA: TGTGCCAGCAGCCCCGGGGGGCTTTTATACAATGAGCAGTTCTTC. Protein product: CASSPGGLLYNEQFF.

This chain joins TRBV27 and TRBJ2-5, with 7 bases that match TRBD2. Germline-derived CDR1 and CDR2 are MNHEY and SMNVEV (reference sequence). V lost 6 bases, J lost 4 bases, and 8 bases stayed unmatched. The CDR3 covers 14 residues. The DNA for the CDR3 is TGTGCCAGCAGCCGGACTAGTACACTAGAGACCCAGTACTTC. It translates to CASSRTSTLETQYF.

This clone is medium-sized (0.01 to 0.1%) within its sample. The chain employs TRBV21-1 and TRBJ1-2. TRBV21-1 is a pseudogene locus. The length of the CDR3 is 10 residues. This CDR3 reads CASRQRGYTF. The CDR3 DNA reads as TGTGCCAGCAGACAGCGGGGCTACACCTTC.

The chain combines TRBV5-1 with TRBJ1-6, with TRBD1 identical over 11 bases. V shed 3 bases and J 8 bases; nucleotides not matched to a gene: 4. This CDR3 is 15 amino acids long. Germline V CDR1 and CDR2: SGHRS, YFSETQ. CDR3 nucleotide sequence: TGCGCCAGCAGCTACCAGGGACAGGGGGATTCACCCCTCCACTTT. It encodes CASSYQGQGDSPLHF.

This chain connects TRBV7-2 to TRBJ2-1; TRBD2 matches at 14 bases. Per the germline V gene, CDR1 is SGHTA and CDR2 is FQGNSA. V was clipped by 5 bases and J by 4 bases; unmatched bases: 1. The CDR3 has 15 residues. The CDR3 spells CASSRLAGGYNEQFF. CDR3 in DNA: TGTGCCAGCAGCCGACTAGCGGGGGGGTACAATGAGCAGTTCTTC.